Each of the 31 T cell receptor beta chains below was sequenced from the same sample in a study of blood T cell repertoires in COVID-19. The repertoire was sequenced with immunoSEQ multiplex PCR; TCRdb's copy has only in-frame clones and lacks some. The sample carries nearly 250,000 clones, almost 85% recorded once. Sequencing was carried out using PBMCs or T cells enriched from blood (not recorded which). These receptors came from a woman between 45 and 65 years old with acute COVID-19.

This chain links TRBV5-4 with TRBJ1-5; D is undetermined. Trimming removed 4 bases from V and 0 bases from J, with 8 bases in between. From germline, CDR1 is SGHNT and CDR2 YYREEE (reference sequence). The CDR3 runs to 14 residues. The CDR3 here is CASSTGISNQPQHF. In DNA, the CDR3 is TGTGCCAGCAGCACCGGTATTAGCAATCAGCCCCAGCATTTT.

In DNA, the CDR3 is TGCAGCGTTGAAGATTCAGACAGCCTAATGGGAAACACCATATATTTT. This encodes CSVEDSDSLMGNTIYF. The chain has TRBV29-1 and TRBJ1-3; D might be TRBD1 (5 bases). Germline lookup yields CDR1 SQVTM and CDR2 ANQGSEA. The CDR3 is 16 amino acids. Trimming removed 0 bases from V and 4 bases from J, with 16 bases in between. The whole variable domain, filled in from reference TRBV29-1 and TRBJ1-3, reads SAVISQKPSRDICQRGTSLTIQCQVDSQVTMMFWYRQQPGQSLTLIATANQGSEATYESGFVIDKFPISRPNLTFSTLTVSNMSPEDSSIYLCSVEDSDSLMGNTIYFGEGSWLTVV.

The sample holds a few counts of this clone. The rearrangement uses TRBV6-5 and TRBJ1-5; TRBD1 might be the D (5 bases). V was clipped by 6 bases and J by 5 bases, with 14 bases between them. The CDR3 runs 14 residues. Germline V gene sequence: CDR1 MNHEY, CDR2 SVGAGI. This CDR3 is CASSPPGGYQPQHF. Here the CDR3 DNA reads TGTGCCAGCAGCCCCCCGGGGGGGTATCAGCCCCAGCATTTT.

This chain links TRBV20-1 with TRBJ1-5, with TRBD1 matching over 7 bases. The CDR3 runs 16 residues. Germline-derived CDR1 and CDR2 are DFQATT and SNEGSKA (reference sequence). With 3 bases clipped from V and 3 bases from J, the junction kept 11 bases outside the gene matches. CDR3 loop: CSASVLTGTNNQPQHF. The CDR3 DNA sequence: TGCAGTGCTAGTGTCCTGACAGGGACAAACAATCAGCCCCAGCATTTT.

In DNA, the CDR3 is TGTGCCTGGAGTGTGCTGCGGGGGGTCACCGGGGAGCTGTTTTTT. It codes for CAWSVLRGVTGELFF. The chain combines TRBV30 with TRBJ2-2; 8 nucleotides align to TRBD2. The CDR3 is 15 residues long. V dropped 0 bases and J dropped 4; count of bases not matched to a gene: 4. The germline gives CDR1 GTSNPN, CDR2 SVGIG (reference sequence). The full variable domain, completed using reference TRBV30 and TRBJ2-2, is SQTIHQWPATLVQPVGSPLSLECTVEGTSNPNLYWYRQAAGRGLQLLFYSVGIGQISSEVPQNLSASRPQDRQFILSSKKLLLSDSGFYLCAWSVLRGVTGELFFGEGSRLTVL.

V usage is TRBV29-1 and J usage is TRBJ2-1; 10 nucleotides line up with TRBD1. Germline loops: CDR1 SQVTM, CDR2 ANQGSEA. Trimming removed 7 bases from V and 6 bases from J; junction bases left unmatched: 12. This CDR3 region has 15 residues. CDR3 bases: TGCAGCGCTCCGCCCGGGACAGGGGTTAGCAATGAGCAGTTCTTC. The encoded protein is CSAPPGTGVSNEQFF.

This clone was seen a handful of times. The genes are TRBV9 and TRBJ2-5; 9 bases agree with TRBD1. Looked up from germline, CDR1 is SGDLS and CDR2 is YYNGEE. The CDR3 spans 14 residues. V was clipped by 3 bases and J by 4 bases; unmatched bases: 4. The CDR3 here is CASSAQGAGETQYF. CDR3 nucleotide sequence: TGTGCCAGCAGCGCACAGGGGGCAGGAGAGACCCAGTACTTC.

The V call is TRBV5-1, the J call TRBJ1-2; maybe TRBD1 (5 bases). The ends were cut back, 0 bases at V and 4 bases at J, with 16 bases in the middle. The CDR3 has 16 amino acids. Looked up from germline, CDR1 is SGHRS and CDR2 is YFSETQ. CDR3 protein: CASSLAGGDGAYGYTF. Here the CDR3 DNA reads TGCGCCAGCAGCTTGGCCGGGGGGGACGGTGCCTATGGCTACACCTTC.

The genes are TRBV6-5 and TRBJ2-3, with a possible D match to TRBD2 (5 bases). CDR1 is MNHEY, CDR2 SVGAGI, per germline. V dropped 8 bases and J dropped 2 bases, with 17 bases sitting between them. The CDR3 runs to 15 residues. The CDR3 sequence: CASWRADLTTDTQYF. The CDR3 DNA is TGTGCCAGCTGGCGGGCCGACTTAACCACAGATACGCAGTATTTT.

This chain links TRBV7-2 with TRBJ1-5, with a tentative D call TRBD1 (6 bases). Germline lookup yields CDR1 SGHTA and CDR2 FQGNSA. V gave up 5 bases and J gave up 3 bases, with 14 bases separating them. The CDR3 extends over 15 amino acids. The CDR3: CASSPSLGANQPQHF. DNA of the CDR3: TGTGCCAGCAGCCCCTCCCTGGGGGCCAATCAGCCCCAGCATTTT. The full variable domain, in which reference TRBV7-2 and TRBJ1-5 provide the parts outside the CDR3, is GAGVSQSPSNKVTEKGKDVELRCDPISGHTALYWYRQSLGQGLEFLIYFQGNSAPDKSGLPSDRFSAERTGGSVSTLTIQRTQQEDSAVYLCASSPSLGANQPQHFGDGTRLSIL.

V gene TRBV18 combines with J gene TRBJ2-5; possible D gene TRBD2, 6 bases. V was cut by 11 bases and J by 4 bases, with 14 bases left in between. CDR1 and CDR2 (germline): KGHSH, LQKENI. The length of the CDR3 is 12 residues. CDR3 nucleotides: TGTGCCTCCCGGGAGACCGGAGAGACCCAGTACTTC. It translates to CASRETGETQYF.

This clone appeared a single time. The chain has TRBV12-5 and TRBJ1-1; D is uncertain. The CDR3 loop spans 12 amino acids. Germline V gene sequence: CDR1 LGHNT, CDR2 FRNRAP. The V and J ends lost 5 bases and 5 bases respectively, with 9 bases between them. The CDR3 protein is CASGELRTEAFF. The CDR3 DNA reads as TGTGCTAGTGGTGAACTAAGGACTGAAGCTTTCTTT. Full variable domain (missing parts from reference TRBV12-5 and TRBJ1-1): DARVTQTPRHKVTEMGQEVTMRCQPILGHNTVFWYRQTMMQGLELLAYFRNRAPLDDSGMPKDRFSAEMPDATLATLKIQPSEPRDSAVYFCASGELRTEAFFGQGTRLTVV.

CDR3 DNA: TGTGCCAGCAGTTTATCCCGCGGGTTGGGGGGAGGCGTTACGCAGTATTTT. Translation: CASSLSRGLGGGVTQYF. The chain uses TRBV27 and TRBJ2-3, with D perhaps TRBD2 (6 bases). V dropped 0 bases and J dropped 8 bases, with 21 bases sitting between them. The CDR3 has 17 amino acids. Germline lookup yields CDR1 MNHEY and CDR2 SMNVEV (reference sequence).

V and J are TRBV30 and TRBJ2-1; 8 bases line up with TRBD1. V trimming: 2 bases; J trimming: 6 bases; junction bases outside the gene matches: 9. CDR3 length equals 15 residues. The V gene's germline CDR1 is GTSNPN and CDR2 SVGIG (reference sequence). CDR3 DNA sequence: TGTGCCTGGAGTCCCGGGACAGGTGTTGTCAATGAGCAGTTCTTC. Protein: CAWSPGTGVVNEQFF.

This chain uses TRBV4-3 with TRBJ1-1; 9 bases are a match to TRBD1. The V gene's germline CDR1 is LGHNA and CDR2 YSLEER. The V gene end was trimmed by 3 bases and the J gene end by 4 bases; junction bases not matched to a gene: 6. The CDR3 has 15 residues. The chain's CDR3 is CASSQGRQGGTEAFF. The DNA of the CDR3 is TGCGCCAGCAGCCAGGGAAGACAGGGGGGCACTGAAGCTTTCTTT.

V gene TRBV7-9 combines with J gene TRBJ2-6, with 12 bases that match TRBD1. Germline CDR1 and CDR2: SEHNR and FQNEAQ (reference sequence). The CDR3 consists of 18 residues. V shed 5 bases and J 4 bases; nucleotides not matched to a gene: 9. CDR3 DNA: TGTGCCAGCAGCCTACCGGGACAGGGGGCGGTCGGGGCCAACGTCCTGACTTTC. It translates to CASSLPGQGAVGANVLTF. Full variable domain (rest looked up from reference TRBV7-9 and TRBJ2-6): DTGVSQNPRHKITKRGQNVTFRCDPISEHNRLYWYRQTLGQGPEFLTYFQNEAQLEKSRLLSDRFSAERPKGSFSTLEIQRTEQGDSAMYLCASSLPGQGAVGANVLTFGAGSRLTVL.

The chain recombines TRBV9 with TRBJ1-1, with D possibly matching TRBD1 (5 bases). Germline V lookup: CDR1 SGDLS, CDR2 YYNGEE. V lost 4 bases and J 0 bases, leaving 13 bases between the germline ends. This CDR3 comprises 15 residues. The CDR3, as DNA: TGTGCCAGCAGCCTTTTGACAGCCATGAACACTGAAGCTTTCTTT. Amino acids: CASSLLTAMNTEAFF. Variable domain in full (rest from reference TRBV9 and TRBJ1-1): DSGVTQTPKHLITATGQRVTLRCSPRSGDLSVYWYQQSLDQGLQFLIQYYNGEERAKGNILERFSAQQFPDLHSELNLSSLELGDSALYFCASSLLTAMNTEAFFGQGTRLTVV.

This chain uses TRBV7-9 with TRBJ2-5; D possibly corresponds to TRBD1 (5 bases). Trimming left V 1 base short and J 3 bases short, with 21 bases between. CDR3 length: 18 amino acids. Germline CDR1 reads SEHNR; CDR2 reads FQNEAQ (reference sequence). CDR3 region: CASSLEQGRSVHKETQYF. The CDR3 coding sequence is TGTGCCAGCAGCTTAGAGCAGGGCAGGTCGGTCCATAAAGAGACCCAGTACTTC.

The V and J genes are TRBV6-5 and TRBJ2-2; D remains ambiguous. V shed 6 bases and J shed 3 bases, with 5 bases lying between them. The CDR3 runs 12 residues. Germline assignment: CDR1 MNHEY and CDR2 SVGAGI. The CDR3 here is CASSQYTGELFF. In nucleotides, the CDR3 is TGTGCCAGCAGCCAATACACCGGGGAGCTGTTTTTT.

V gene TRBV5-4 combines with J gene TRBJ2-1; the match to TRBD1 covers 9 bases. This CDR3 spans 15 amino acids. V was pared by 4 bases and J by 4 bases, with 6 bases of the junction left unmatched. Germline assignment: CDR1 SGHNT and CDR2 YYREEE (reference sequence). As DNA, the CDR3 is TGTGCCAGCAGCCCCCGGGACAGGGAGTACAATGAGCAGTTCTTC. It yields the protein CASSPRDREYNEQFF.

V and J are TRBV30 and TRBJ2-5; a possible D gene is TRBD2 (6 bases). V was pared by 3 bases and J by 1 base, with 15 bases between. Looked up from germline, CDR1 is GTSNPN and CDR2 is SVGIG (reference sequence). This CDR3 spans 15 amino acids. The CDR3 sequence: CAWRSERGLQETQYF. The DNA for the CDR3 is TGTGCCTGGAGATCGGAACGGGGACTCCAAGAGACCCAGTACTTC.

The CDR3 DNA sequence: TGTGCCAGCAGCCCATCACCGGGACAGGGCGCTGAAGCTTTCTTT. It is translated as CASSPSPGQGAEAFF. The chain uses TRBV5-4 and TRBJ1-1, with TRBD1 matching 9 bases. The CDR3 is 15 amino acids. Germline V gives CDR1 SGHNT, CDR2 YYREEE (reference sequence). V shed 4 bases and J 6 bases; nucleotides not matched to a gene: 10.

The chain recombines TRBV19 with TRBJ1-2; D unresolved. This CDR3 region has 14 residues. V was pared by 5 bases and J by 3 bases, with 13 bases between. CDR1 and CDR2 (germline): LNHDA, SQIVND (reference sequence). CDR3 residues: CASSPRQAYYGYTF. The CDR3 DNA is TGTGCCAGTAGTCCCCGGCAGGCTTACTATGGCTACACCTTC.

The J gene is TRBJ2-7, the V gene TRBV10-3; D not resolved. The CDR3 covers 11 residues. Germline CDR1 and CDR2: ENHRY and SYGVKD. Trimming removed 4 bases from V and 2 bases from J, with 3 bases in between. The CDR3 bases are TGTGCCATCAGTGCGGCCTACGAGCAGTACTTC. It codes for CAISAAYEQYF.

The chain links TRBV5-8 to TRBJ1-5; tentative D call: TRBD1 (6 bases). CDR1 is SGHTS and CDR2 is YDEGEE in the germline V gene. The V end was cut by 2 bases, the J end by 2 bases, with 11 bases between. The CDR3 is 15 residues long. The CDR3 DNA sequence: TGTGCCAGCAGCTTAGGAGCAGGGGGCAATCAGCCCCAGCATTTT. It translates to CASSLGAGGNQPQHF.

Judged by abundance, this clone is medium-sized. The chain has TRBV30 and TRBJ1-3; D ambiguous. Germline-derived CDR1 and CDR2 are GTSNPN and SVGIG (reference sequence). The CDR3 has 14 residues. V gave up 0 bases and J gave up 0 bases, with 6 bases separating them. CDR3: CAWSVLGSGNTIYF. CDR3 nucleotides: TGTGCCTGGAGTGTACTTGGCTCTGGAAACACCATATATTTT.

This rearrangement joins TRBV9 to TRBJ2-1, with TRBD1 matching over 9 bases. Germline lookup yields CDR1 SGDLS and CDR2 YYNGEE. The V gene end was trimmed by 1 base and the J gene end by 4 bases; junction bases not matched to a gene: 9. The CDR3 sequence is 17 residues long. The CDR3 region is CASSVLIGTGSYNEQFF. The CDR3 DNA is TGTGCCAGCAGCGTACTCATCGGGACAGGGTCTTACAATGAGCAGTTCTTC. Full variable domain (missing parts from reference TRBV9 and TRBJ2-1): DSGVTQTPKHLITATGQRVTLRCSPRSGDLSVYWYQQSLDQGLQFLIQYYNGEERAKGNILERFSAQQFPDLHSELNLSSLELGDSALYFCASSVLIGTGSYNEQFFGPGTRLTVL.

About this clone: Other nucleotide sequences from this sample produce the same CDR3. The chain combines TRBV9 with TRBJ2-1; 9 bases are a match to TRBD2. Germline V gives CDR1 SGDLS, CDR2 YYNGEE. The CDR3 totals 14 residues. J was trimmed by 2 bases and V by 3 bases; bases with no gene match: 0. The CDR3 nucleotides read TGTGCCAGCAGCGGCGGGGGGGCCTACAATGAGCAGTTCTTC. Translating gives CASSGGGAYNEQFF.

This chain joins TRBV6-2 or TRBV6-3 and TRBJ1-5, with 8 nucleotides matching TRBD1. The CDR3 extends over 14 amino acids. V lost 6 bases to trimming and J lost 6 bases; unmatched junction nucleotides: 7. CDR1 is MNHEY and CDR2 is SVGEGT in the germline V gene. The CDR3 spells CASSSDREVQPQHF. The CDR3 DNA is TGTGCCAGCAGCTCGGACAGGGAGGTTCAGCCCCAGCATTTT.

This clone came up once. This rearrangement joins TRBV2 to TRBJ2-1, with TRBD1 as a possible D gene (5 bases). Between the trimmed V and J ends, which lost 0 bases and 10 bases, there was a span of 16 bases. Per germline, CDR1 SNHLY and CDR2 FYNNEI. The CDR3 contains 15 residues. CDR3 nucleotides: TGTGCCAGCAGTGAAGCCCAGGGTATCCCTGGGGAGCAGTTCTTC. Translating gives CASSEAQGIPGEQFF. The full variable domain, with the rest looked up from reference TRBV2 and TRBJ2-1, is EPEVTQTPSHQVTQMGQEVILRCVPISNHLYFYWYRQILGQKVEFLVSFYNNEISEKSEIFDDQFSVERPDGSNFTLKIRSTKLEDSAMYFCASSEAQGIPGEQFFGPGTRLTVL.

The chain couples TRBV3-1 (or the pseudogene TRBV3-2) to TRBJ1-4; a possible D gene is TRBD1 (5 bases). Germline V gives CDR1 LGHDT, CDR2 YNNKEL (reference sequence). The V end was cut by 1 base, the J end by 4 bases, with 13 bases between. This CDR3 contains 16 residues. CDR3 sequence: CASSQALGAGNEKLFF. CDR3 bases: TGTGCCAGCAGCCAAGCTTTAGGGGCTGGTAATGAAAAACTGTTTTTT.